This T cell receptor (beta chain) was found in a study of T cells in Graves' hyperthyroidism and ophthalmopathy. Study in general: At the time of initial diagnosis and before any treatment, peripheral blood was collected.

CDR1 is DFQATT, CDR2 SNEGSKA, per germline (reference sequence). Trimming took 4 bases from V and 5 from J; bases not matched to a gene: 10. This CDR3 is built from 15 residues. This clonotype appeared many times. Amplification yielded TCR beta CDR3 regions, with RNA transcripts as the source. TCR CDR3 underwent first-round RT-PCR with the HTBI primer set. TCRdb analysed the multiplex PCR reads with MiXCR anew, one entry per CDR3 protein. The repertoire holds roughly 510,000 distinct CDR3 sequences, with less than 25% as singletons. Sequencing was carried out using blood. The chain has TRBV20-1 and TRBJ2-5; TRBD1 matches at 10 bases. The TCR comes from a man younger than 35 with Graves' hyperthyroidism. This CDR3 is CSATRDRGFGETQYF. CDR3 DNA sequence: TGCAGTGCTACCCGGGACAGGGGATTTGGGGAGACCCAGTACTTC.